This T cell receptor (beta chain) was sequenced in a study of regulatory T cells in long-lasting Graves disease (dated by TCRdb to the early 2020s). Context from the whole study: Antithyroid drugs had been taken for less than 3 months by newly diagnosed Graves' disease patients. Patients with persistent Graves' disease were compared with patients with newly diagnosed Graves' disease using TCR sequencing and RNA sequencing of peripheral blood. The study was conducted in China and was registered as a clinical trial. A total of some 33 samples were covered by TCR sequencing, comprising 13 persistent and around 20 newly diagnosed Graves' disease patients.

This clonotype showed up many times. It has no known antigen specificity. There are no base qualities to consult, and no much larger clone falls within one base. What the research found in general, with its limitations: Persistent disease showed preferential use of TRBV28, TRBJ1-2 and TRBJ2-5, whereas newly diagnosed disease favored TRBV20-1 and TRBJ2-1. The small sample size was acknowledged by the authors as a limitation that may reduce accuracy. Peripheral blood alone was examined, since thyroid tissue, which constituted the primary lesion, could not be accessed. Persistent patients shared more public clonotypes among themselves (2,741) than newly diagnosed patients did (about 1,000). Compared with newly diagnosed patients, persistent Graves' disease patients had lower TCR Shannon entropy and fewer highly expanded clones, which suggests clonal expansion. Only the TCR beta chain was sequenced and analyzed.

This specimen's time point label, per the study, means: newly diagnosed GD, antithyroid drugs for less than 3 months. RNA was extracted from PBMCs in TRIzol for both TCR sequencing and RNA sequencing. Graves' disease was diagnosed according to American Thyroid Association guidelines. The patients came from an endocrinology department in Xi'an, China. Each patient gave about 9.1 milliliters of peripheral blood, collected in an EDTA anticoagulant tube. Ficoll Paque Plus density gradient separation was used to isolate PBMCs, and no additional T cell sorting was done. An Agilent 2100 Bioanalyzer and agarose gel were used to assess RNA quality, and a NanoDrop 2000 was used to measure RNA concentration. The library relied on multiplex PCR. Instrument on record: Illumina HiSeq 4000. To build TCR beta libraries, CDR3 regions were amplified by Arm-PCR using iRepertoire HTBI primers. Before sequencing, the PCR products underwent gel purification. The original pipeline was this. Gene usage analysis of CDR3 amino acid clonotypes used the 60 to 75 TRBV and 11 to 15 TRBJ segments found across samples. Filtered high-quality paired reads were merged into contigs using COPE and FqMerger. BLAST was used to align contigs to the IMGT TRBV, TRBD and TRBJ reference genes, and CDR3 was defined following IMGT. Any clonotype with a frequency above 0.1% was classified as a highly expanded clone. Shannon entropy served as the measure of repertoire diversity, while the Gini coefficient captured V-J evenness. Clonotypes shared by more than one individual were considered public. The public reads were quality trimmed at Q25 with fastp and then assembled into clones with MiXCR by TCRdb, keeping productive beta chains. Every entry covers one CDR3 protein and lists the most common genes and DNA from its rows. What appears here as the V and J calls and clone size reflects TCRdb's work, not the paper's. Within this sample are over 350,000 distinct CDR3 sequences, with around 15% of them counted one time only. The ten top clones hold approximately 15% of the sample.

The CDR3 covers 14 residues, taking in both the cysteine and the phenylalanine. Only CDR3 DNA remains: 42 bases, in frame from the first base. Between the V and J ends, shortened by 4 bases and 4 bases respectively, the junction contains 14 bases. CDR1 MGHDK and CDR2 SYGVNS were looked up in the germline V gene. This sample also belongs to another study, concerning T cells in Graves' hyperthyroidism and ophthalmopathy. As the second paper documents: Graves' hyperthyroidism was defined as stable when no progression to ophthalmopathy occurred over 18 months of follow-up. Hyperthyroidism patients were newly diagnosed, with disease duration under 2 months, and aged 18 to 65 years. Any patient with an uncontrolled infection, another autoimmune disease, pregnancy or lactation was excluded. Diagnoses were based on clinical symptoms, serum thyroxine and TRAb, thyroid ultrasound and orbital computed tomography. The first round of RT-PCR for the TCR CDR3 was performed with the HTBI primer set and the Qiagen OneStep RT-PCR kit. Most expanded thyroid clonotypes (frequency above 0.001) were also detected in blood, a finding suggesting that blood repertoires may reflect thyroid immune responses. A model built on a 13 V-J signature distinguished ophthalmopathy from stable hyperthyroidism, reaching 85% to 90% sensitivity and about 81% specificity in cross-validation and 80%/75% in testing. During validation, the model predicted progression to ophthalmopathy a median of about 6.3 months ahead of onset, with approximately 70% sensitivity and under 85% specificity. TCR V-J signatures able to tell the groups apart were searched for in a discovery cohort of some 100 patients, of whom over 40 had Graves' ophthalmopathy and 57 had stable Graves' hyperthyroidism. Prospective prediction of ophthalmopathy was tested in an independent validation cohort of 18 to 20 hyperthyroidism patients and 15 to 17 patients who later progressed to ophthalmopathy. For training and testing, the approximately 92 patients in the discovery cohort were randomly divided in a 7:3 ratio. In about 6 Graves' hyperthyroidism patients, the study also compared T-cell repertoires from thyroid tissue with T-cell repertoires from blood. Once sampling was done, hyperthyroidism patients were given methimazole at a starting dose of 30 mg daily, whereas ophthalmopathy patients were given high-dose intravenous methylprednisolone. A second multiplex PCR round built the libraries, followed by size selection and purification. Sequencing of the libraries was done on an Illumina HiSeq2000 using paired-end 100 bp reads. SOAPnuke was used to process the raw data, throwing out any read that contained adapters or uncalled bases, had a mean Phred below 15, or lacked an exact constant-primer or identifier match. COPE v1.2.5 was used to merge high-quality paired reads, and clonotypes were defined as unique nucleotide sequences. MiTCR v1.1 was used to align the clonotypes against IMGT TRBV, TRBD and TRBJ reference segments. Only V-J combinations with frequency above 0.0001, covering roughly 99% of repertoires, were analysed. The TCS score was defined as the ratio of F50 (clonal expansion) to E x V (chaos), calculated using BLOSUM62-based TCRdist between CDR3 peptides within each V-J. Welch's t-statistics and random forest reduced roughly 500 V-J features to about 12, which were used in a naive Bayes classifier (R e1071). No statistical method was used to set the sample size in advance, and investigators knew the group allocation. The paper reports TCR Vbeta CDR3 sequencing of over 130 peripheral blood samples: approximately 41 ophthalmopathy, under 80 hyperthyroidism and roughly 17 progressor patients.

The input for sequencing was peripheral blood mononuclear cells (PBMCs), taken at new diagnosis, from a patient treated with antithyroid drugs. This sequence originates from a woman aged 45-65 years with Graves disease. Donor details come from another sample of the same person, matched by shared clones. The rearranged chain carries TRBV25-1 and TRBJ2-7; the D segment could be TRBD1, given 6 matching bases. The CDR3 protein is CASSGTGGRYEQYF. The sequenced DNA is TGTGCCAGCAGTGGGACTGGGGGCAGATACGAGCAGTACTTC.